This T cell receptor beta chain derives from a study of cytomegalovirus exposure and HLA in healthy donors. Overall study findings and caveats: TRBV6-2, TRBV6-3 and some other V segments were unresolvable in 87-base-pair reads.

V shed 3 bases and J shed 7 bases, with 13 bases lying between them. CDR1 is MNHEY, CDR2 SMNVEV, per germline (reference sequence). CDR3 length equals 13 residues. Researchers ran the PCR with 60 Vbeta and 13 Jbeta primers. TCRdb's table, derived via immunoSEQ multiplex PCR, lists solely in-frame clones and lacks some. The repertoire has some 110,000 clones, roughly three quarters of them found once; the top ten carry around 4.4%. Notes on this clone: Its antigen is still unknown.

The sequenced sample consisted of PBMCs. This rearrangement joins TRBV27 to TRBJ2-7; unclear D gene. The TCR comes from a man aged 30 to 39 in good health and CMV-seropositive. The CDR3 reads CASSLYPSEEQYF. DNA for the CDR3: TGTGCCAGCAGTTTGTACCCCTCCGAGGAGCAGTACTTC.